This T cell receptor (beta chain) was sequenced during a study of blood T cell repertoires in COVID-19. The germline V gene encodes CDR1 SGHRS and CDR2 YFSETQ. The CDR3 totals 15 residues. The trim removed 0 bases at V and 5 bases at J, leaving 5 bases unmatched. In the study's own analysis: Amplification of reference gene primers was used by the study to estimate nucleated cell counts. The assay was immunoSEQ multiplex PCR, and TCRdb's table has in-frame clones only and misses some. V and J calls and clone size follow that table, whereas D and trimming were derived from the DNA. The sample holds approximately 300,000 clones, around 90% seen once.

The receptor was derived from a man aged 55-75 years who had recovered from COVID-19. Sequencing input: PBMCs or T cells enriched from blood (not recorded which). The chain has TRBV5-1 and TRBJ1-1; the match to TRBD1 covers 9 bases. The CDR3 is CASSLGDRVMTEAFF. The CDR3 nucleotides are TGCGCCAGCAGCTTGGGGGACAGGGTTATGACTGAAGCTTTCTTT.